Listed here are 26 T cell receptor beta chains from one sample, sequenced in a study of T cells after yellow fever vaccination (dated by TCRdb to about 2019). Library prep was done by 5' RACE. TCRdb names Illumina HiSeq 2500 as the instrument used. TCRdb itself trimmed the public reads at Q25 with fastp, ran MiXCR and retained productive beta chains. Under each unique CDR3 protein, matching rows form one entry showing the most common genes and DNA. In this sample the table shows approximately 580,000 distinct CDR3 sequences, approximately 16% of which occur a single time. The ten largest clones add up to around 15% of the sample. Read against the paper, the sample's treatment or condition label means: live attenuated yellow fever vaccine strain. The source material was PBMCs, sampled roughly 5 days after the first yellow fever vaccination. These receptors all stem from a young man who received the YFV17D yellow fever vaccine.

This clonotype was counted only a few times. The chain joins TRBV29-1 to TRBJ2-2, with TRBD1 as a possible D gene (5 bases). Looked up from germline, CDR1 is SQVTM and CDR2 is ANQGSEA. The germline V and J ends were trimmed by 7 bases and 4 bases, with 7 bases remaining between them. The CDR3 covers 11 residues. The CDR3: CSGRATGELFF. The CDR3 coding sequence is TGCAGCGGCAGGGCCACCGGGGAGCTGTTTTTT.

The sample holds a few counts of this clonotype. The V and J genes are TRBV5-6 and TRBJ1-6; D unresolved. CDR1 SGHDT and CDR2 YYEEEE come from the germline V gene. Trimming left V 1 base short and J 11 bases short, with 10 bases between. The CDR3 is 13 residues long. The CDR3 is CASSLIRGTPLHF. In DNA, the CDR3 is TGTGCCAGCAGCTTGATTCGGGGTACACCCCTCCACTTT.

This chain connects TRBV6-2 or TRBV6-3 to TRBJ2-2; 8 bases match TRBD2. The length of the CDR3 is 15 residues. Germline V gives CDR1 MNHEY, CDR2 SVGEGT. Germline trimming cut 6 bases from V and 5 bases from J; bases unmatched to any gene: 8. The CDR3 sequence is CASSPITSGTGELFF. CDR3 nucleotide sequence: TGTGCCAGCAGCCCCATCACTAGCGGAACCGGGGAGCTGTTTTTT.

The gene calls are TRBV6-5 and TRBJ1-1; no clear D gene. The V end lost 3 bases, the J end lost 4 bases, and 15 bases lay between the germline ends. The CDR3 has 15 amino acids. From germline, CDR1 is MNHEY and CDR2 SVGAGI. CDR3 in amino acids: CASSYPASGSTEAFF. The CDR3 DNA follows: TGTGCCAGCAGTTATCCTGCCAGCGGCAGCACTGAAGCTTTCTTT.

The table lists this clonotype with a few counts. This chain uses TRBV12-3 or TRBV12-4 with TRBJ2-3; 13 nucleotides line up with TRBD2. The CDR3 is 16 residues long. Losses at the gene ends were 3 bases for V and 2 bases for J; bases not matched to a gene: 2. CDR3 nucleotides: TGTGCCAGCAGTTTGGGACTAGCGGGACACACAGATACGCAGTATTTT. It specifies CASSLGLAGHTDTQYF.

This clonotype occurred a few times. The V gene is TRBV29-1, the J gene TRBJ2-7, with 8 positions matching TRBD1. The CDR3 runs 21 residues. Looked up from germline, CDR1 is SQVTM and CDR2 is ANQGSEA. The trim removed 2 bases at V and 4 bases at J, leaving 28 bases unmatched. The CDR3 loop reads CSVELETRERARQGRRYEQYV. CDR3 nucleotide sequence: TGCAGCGTTGAACTGGAGACGAGGGAAAGAGCCAGACAGGGGCGGAGGTACGAGCAGTACGTC.

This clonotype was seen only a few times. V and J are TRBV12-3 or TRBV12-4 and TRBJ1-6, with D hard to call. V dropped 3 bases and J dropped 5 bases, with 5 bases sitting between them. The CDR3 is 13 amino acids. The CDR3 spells CASSFRDNSPLHF. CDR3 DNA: TGTGCCAGCAGTTTTCGCGATAATTCACCCCTCCACTTT.

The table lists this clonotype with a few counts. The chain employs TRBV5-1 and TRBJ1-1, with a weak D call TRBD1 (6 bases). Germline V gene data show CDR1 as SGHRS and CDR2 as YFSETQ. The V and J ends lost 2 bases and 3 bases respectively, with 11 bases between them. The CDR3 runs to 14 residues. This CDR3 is CASSLQQGYTEAFF. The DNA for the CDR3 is TGCGCCAGCAGCTTACAACAGGGATACACTGAAGCTTTCTTT.

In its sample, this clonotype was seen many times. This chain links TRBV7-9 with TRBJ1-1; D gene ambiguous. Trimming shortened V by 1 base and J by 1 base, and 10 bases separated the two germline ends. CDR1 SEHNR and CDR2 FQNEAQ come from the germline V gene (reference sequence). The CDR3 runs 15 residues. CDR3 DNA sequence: TGTGCCAGCAGCTTAGAGTATGTACAGAACACTGAAGCTTTCTTT. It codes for CASSLEYVQNTEAFF.

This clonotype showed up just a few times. The CDR3 region has the DNA TGTGCCAGCAGCTTACTTCCAGGGGGCCTCAATGAGCAGTTCTTC. Its translation is CASSLLPGGLNEQFF. The rearrangement joins TRBV7-7 to TRBJ2-1, with TRBD1 matching over 8 bases. The J segment lost 6 bases and the V segment lost 2 bases, leaving 6 bases of the junction unmatched. Germline CDR1 and CDR2: SSHAT and FNYEAQ (reference sequence). CDR3 size: 15 residues.

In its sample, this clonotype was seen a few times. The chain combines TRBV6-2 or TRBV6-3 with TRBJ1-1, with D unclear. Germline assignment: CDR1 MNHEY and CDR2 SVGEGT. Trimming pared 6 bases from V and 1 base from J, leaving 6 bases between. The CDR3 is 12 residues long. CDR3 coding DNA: TGTGCCAGCAGGTTCGAGAACACTGAAGCTTTCTTT. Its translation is CASRFENTEAFF.

CDR3 bases: TGTGCCAGCAGCTTCCTTCCTAGCGGGGGGGCCCCTGAGCAGTTCTTC. Protein: CASSFLPSGGAPEQFF. The chain carries TRBV11-2 and TRBJ2-1; TRBD2 agrees at 12 bases. This CDR3 has 16 amino acids. From germline, CDR1 is SGHAT and CDR2 FQNNGV. V lost 3 bases, J lost 9 bases, and 9 bases stayed unmatched.

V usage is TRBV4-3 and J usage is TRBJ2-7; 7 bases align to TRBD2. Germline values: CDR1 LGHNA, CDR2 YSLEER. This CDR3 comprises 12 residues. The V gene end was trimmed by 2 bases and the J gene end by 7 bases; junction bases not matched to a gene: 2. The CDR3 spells CASSQNGREQYF. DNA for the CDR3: TGCGCCAGCAGCCAAAACGGGAGGGAGCAGTACTTC.

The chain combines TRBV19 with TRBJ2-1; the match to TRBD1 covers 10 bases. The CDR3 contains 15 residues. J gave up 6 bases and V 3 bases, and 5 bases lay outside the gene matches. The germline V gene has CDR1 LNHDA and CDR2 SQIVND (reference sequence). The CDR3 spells CASSIRQGAINEQFF. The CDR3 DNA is TGTGCCAGTAGTATTCGACAGGGGGCGATCAATGAGCAGTTCTTC.

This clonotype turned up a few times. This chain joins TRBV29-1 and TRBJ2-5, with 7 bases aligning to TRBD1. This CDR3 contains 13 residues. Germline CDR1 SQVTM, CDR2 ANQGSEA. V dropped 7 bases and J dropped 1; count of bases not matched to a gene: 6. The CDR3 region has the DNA TGCAGCGCCACAGGGGATCTCCAAGAGACCCAGTACTTC. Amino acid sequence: CSATGDLQETQYF.

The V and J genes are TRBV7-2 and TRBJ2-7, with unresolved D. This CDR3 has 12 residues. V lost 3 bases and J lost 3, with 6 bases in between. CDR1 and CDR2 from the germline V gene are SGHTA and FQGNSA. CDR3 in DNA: TGTGCCAGCAGCTTCAGTCTCTACGAGCAGTACTTC. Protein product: CASSFSLYEQYF.

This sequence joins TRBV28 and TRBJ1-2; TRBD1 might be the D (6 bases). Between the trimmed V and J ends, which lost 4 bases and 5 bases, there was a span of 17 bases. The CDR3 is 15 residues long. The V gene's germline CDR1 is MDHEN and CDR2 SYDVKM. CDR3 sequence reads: CASSSPGQQDYGYTF. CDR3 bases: TGTGCCAGCAGTTCCCCGGGACAACAAGATTATGGCTACACCTTC.

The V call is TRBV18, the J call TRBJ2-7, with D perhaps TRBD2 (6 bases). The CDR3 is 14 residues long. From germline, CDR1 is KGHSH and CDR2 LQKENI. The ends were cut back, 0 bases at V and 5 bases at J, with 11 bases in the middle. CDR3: CASSPPRRGNEQYF. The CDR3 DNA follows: TGTGCCAGCTCACCACCTCGACGGGGGAACGAGCAGTACTTC.

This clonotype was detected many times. CDR3 sequence reads: CASSQDSEQYF. CDR3 in DNA: TGTGCCAGCAGCCAAGACAGTGAGCAGTACTTC. This chain connects TRBV14 to TRBJ2-7; D not resolved. Trimming shortened V by 0 bases and J by 7 bases, and 4 bases separated the two germline ends. CDR1 is SGHDN and CDR2 is FVKESK in the germline V gene. CDR3 length: 11 amino acids.

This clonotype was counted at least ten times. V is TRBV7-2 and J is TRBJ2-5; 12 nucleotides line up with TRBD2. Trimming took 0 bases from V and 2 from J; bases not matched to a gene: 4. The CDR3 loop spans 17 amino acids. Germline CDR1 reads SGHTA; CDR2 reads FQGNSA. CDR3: CASSLAPSGGGQETQYF. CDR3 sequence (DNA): TGTGCCAGCAGCTTAGCGCCTAGCGGGGGGGGTCAAGAGACCCAGTACTTC. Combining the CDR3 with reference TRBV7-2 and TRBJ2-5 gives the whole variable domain GAGVSQSPSNKVTEKGKDVELRCDPISGHTALYWYRQSLGQGLEFLIYFQGNSAPDKSGLPSDRFSAERTGGSVSTLTIQRTQQEDSAVYLCASSLAPSGGGQETQYFGPGTRLLVL.

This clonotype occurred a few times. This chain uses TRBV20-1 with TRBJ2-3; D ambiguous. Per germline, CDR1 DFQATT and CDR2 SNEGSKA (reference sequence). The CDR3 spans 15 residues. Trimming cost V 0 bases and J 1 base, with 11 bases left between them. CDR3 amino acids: CSARDFASGTDTQYF. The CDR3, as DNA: TGCAGTGCTAGAGATTTCGCTAGTGGCACAGATACGCAGTATTTT.

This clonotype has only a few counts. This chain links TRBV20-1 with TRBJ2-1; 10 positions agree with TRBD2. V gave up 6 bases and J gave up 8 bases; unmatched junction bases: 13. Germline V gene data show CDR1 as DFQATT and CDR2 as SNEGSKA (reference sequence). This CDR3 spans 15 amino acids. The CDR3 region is CSATSRVAGGYEQFF. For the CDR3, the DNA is TGCAGTGCAACTAGCCGAGTAGCGGGGGGATATGAGCAGTTCTTC.

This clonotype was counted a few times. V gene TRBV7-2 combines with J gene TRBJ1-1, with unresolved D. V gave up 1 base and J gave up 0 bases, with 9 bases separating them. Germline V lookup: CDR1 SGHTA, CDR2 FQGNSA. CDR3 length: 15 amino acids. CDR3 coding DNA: TGTGCCAGCAGCTTAGGTCCCCACATGAACACTGAAGCTTTCTTT. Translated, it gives CASSLGPHMNTEAFF.

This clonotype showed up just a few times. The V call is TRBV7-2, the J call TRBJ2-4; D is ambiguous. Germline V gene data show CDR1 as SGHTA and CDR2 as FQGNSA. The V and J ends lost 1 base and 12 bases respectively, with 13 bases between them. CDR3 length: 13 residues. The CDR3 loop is CASSLGGGDAQYF. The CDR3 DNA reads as TGTGCCAGCAGCTTAGGGGGTGGGGATGCTCAGTACTTC.

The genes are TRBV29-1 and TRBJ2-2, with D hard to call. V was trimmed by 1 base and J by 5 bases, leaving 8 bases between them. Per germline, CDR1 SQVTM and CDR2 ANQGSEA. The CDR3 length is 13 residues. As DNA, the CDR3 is TGCAGCGTTGAAGGAATCCGAACCGGGGAGCTGTTTTTT. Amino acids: CSVEGIRTGELFF.

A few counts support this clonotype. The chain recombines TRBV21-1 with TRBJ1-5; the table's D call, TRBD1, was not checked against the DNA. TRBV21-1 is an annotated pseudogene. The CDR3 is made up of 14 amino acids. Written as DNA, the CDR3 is TGTGCCAGCAGATCGGGACAGAAAAATCAGCCCCAGCATTTT. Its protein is CASRSGQKNQPQHF.